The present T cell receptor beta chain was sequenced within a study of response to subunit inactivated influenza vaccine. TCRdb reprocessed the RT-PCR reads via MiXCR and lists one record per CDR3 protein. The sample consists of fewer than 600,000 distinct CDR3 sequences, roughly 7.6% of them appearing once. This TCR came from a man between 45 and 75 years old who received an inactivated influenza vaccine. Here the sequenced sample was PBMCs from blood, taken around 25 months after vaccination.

CDR3 DNA sequence: TGCAGTGCTGGATTTGGGGTCCCAGAGACCCAGTACTTC. Its protein is CSAGFGVPETQYF. The chain carries TRBV20-1 and TRBJ2-5; D not certain. CDR1 is DFQATT, CDR2 SNEGSKA, per germline (reference sequence). Between the trimmed V and J ends, which lost 5 bases and 4 bases, there was a span of 14 bases. There are 13 residues in the CDR3.